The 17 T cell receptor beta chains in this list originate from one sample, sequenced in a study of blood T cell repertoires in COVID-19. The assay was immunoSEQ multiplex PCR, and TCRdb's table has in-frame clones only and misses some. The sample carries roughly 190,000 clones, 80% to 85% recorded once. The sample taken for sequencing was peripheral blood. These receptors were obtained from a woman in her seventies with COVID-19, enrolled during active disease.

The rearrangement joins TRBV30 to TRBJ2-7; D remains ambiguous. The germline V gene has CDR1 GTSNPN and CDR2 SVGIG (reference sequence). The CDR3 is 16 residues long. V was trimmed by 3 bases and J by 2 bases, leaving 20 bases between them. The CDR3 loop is CAWSETDWAGTYEQYF. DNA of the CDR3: TGTGCCTGGAGCGAAACTGATTGGGCAGGAACCTACGAGCAGTACTTC. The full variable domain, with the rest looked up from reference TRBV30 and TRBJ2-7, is SQTIHQWPATLVQPVGSPLSLECTVEGTSNPNLYWYRQAAGRGLQLLFYSVGIGQISSEVPQNLSASRPQDRQFILSSKKLLLSDSGFYLCAWSETDWAGTYEQYFGPGTRLTVT.

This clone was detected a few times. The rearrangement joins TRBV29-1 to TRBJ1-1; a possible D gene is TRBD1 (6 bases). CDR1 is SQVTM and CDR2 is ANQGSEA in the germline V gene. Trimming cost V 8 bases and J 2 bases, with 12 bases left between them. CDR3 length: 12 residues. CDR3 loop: CSTWTENTEAFF. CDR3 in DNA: TGCAGCACCTGGACAGAAAACACTGAAGCTTTCTTT.

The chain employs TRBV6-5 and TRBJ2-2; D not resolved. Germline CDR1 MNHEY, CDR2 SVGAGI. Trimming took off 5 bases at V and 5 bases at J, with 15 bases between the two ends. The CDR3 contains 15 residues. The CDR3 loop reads CASSTEIYRTGELFF. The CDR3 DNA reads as TGTGCCAGCAGTACAGAGATTTACCGAACCGGGGAGCTGTTTTTT.

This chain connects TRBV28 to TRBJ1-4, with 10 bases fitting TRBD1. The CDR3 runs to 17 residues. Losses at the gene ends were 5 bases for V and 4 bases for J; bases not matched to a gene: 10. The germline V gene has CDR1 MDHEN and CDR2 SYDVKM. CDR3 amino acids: CASSLRQGAGGNEKLFF. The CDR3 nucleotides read TGTGCCAGCAGTCTAAGACAGGGGGCCGGAGGTAATGAAAAACTGTTTTTT.

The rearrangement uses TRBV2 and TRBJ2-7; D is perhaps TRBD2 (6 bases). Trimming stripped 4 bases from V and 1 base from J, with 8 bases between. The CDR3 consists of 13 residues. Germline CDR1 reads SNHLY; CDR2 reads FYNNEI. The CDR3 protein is CASSGGTSYEQYF. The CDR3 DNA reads TGTGCCAGCAGTGGAGGGACTTCCTACGAGCAGTACTTC. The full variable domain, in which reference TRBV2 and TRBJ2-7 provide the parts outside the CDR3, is EPEVTQTPSHQVTQMGQEVILRCVPISNHLYFYWYRQILGQKVEFLVSFYNNEISEKSEIFDDQFSVERPDGSNFTLKIRSTKLEDSAMYFCASSGGTSYEQYFGPGTRLTVT.

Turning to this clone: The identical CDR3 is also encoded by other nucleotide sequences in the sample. The CDR3 spells CASSVGASGYEQYF. CDR3 coding DNA: TGTGCCAGCAGCGTAGGGGCTAGCGGCTACGAGCAGTACTTC. The chain couples TRBV9 to TRBJ2-7, with TRBD2 matching over 7 bases. Germline assignment: CDR1 SGDLS and CDR2 YYNGEE. The CDR3 length is 14 residues. J was trimmed by 3 bases and V by 0 bases; bases with no gene match: 3.

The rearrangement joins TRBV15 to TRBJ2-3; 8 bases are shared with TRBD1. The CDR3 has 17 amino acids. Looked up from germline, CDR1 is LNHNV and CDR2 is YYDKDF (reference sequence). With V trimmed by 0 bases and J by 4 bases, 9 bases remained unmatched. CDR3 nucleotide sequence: TGTGCCACCAGCAGAGATCGCGGACAGGGCCTTTCAGATACGCAGTATTTT. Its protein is CATSRDRGQGLSDTQYF. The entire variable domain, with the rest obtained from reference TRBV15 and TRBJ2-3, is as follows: DAMVIQNPRYQVTQFGKPVTLSCSQTLNHNVMYWYQQKSSQAPKLLFHYYDKDFNNEADTPDNFQSRRPNTSFCFLDIRSPGLGDTAMYLCATSRDRGQGLSDTQYFGPGTRLTVL.

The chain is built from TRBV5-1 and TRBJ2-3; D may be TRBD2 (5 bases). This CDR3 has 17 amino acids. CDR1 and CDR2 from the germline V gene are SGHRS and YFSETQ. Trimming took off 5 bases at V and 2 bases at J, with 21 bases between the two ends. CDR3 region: CASSSIRDRQVTDTQYF. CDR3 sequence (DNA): TGCGCCAGCAGTAGTATACGGGATCGGCAGGTCACAGATACGCAGTATTTT.

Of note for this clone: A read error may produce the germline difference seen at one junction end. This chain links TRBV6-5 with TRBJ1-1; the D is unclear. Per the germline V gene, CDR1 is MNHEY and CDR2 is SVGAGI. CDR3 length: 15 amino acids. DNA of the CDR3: TGTGCCAGCAGCTACTCCCCCAGTCCAAACACTGAAGCTTTCTTT. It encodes CASSYSPSPNTEAFF.

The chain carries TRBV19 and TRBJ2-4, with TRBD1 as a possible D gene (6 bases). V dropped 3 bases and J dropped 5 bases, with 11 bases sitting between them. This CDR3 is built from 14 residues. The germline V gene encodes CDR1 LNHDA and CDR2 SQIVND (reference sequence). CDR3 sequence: CASSMVGGENIQYF. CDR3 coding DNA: TGTGCCAGTAGTATGGTAGGGGGAGAAAACATTCAGTACTTC. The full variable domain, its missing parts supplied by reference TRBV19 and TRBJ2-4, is DGGITQSPKYLFRKEGQNVTLSCEQNLNHDAMYWYRQDPGQGLRLIYYSQIVNDFQKGDIAEGYSVSREKKESFPLTVTSAQKNPTAFYLCASSMVGGENIQYFGAGTRLSVL.

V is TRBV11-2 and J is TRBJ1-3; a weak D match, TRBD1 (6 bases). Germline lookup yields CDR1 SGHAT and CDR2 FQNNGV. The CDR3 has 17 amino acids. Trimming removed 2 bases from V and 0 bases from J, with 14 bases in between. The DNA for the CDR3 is TGTGCCAGCAGCTTATTGCGACGGGACATCTCTGGAAACACCATATATTTT. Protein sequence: CASSLLRRDISGNTIYF.

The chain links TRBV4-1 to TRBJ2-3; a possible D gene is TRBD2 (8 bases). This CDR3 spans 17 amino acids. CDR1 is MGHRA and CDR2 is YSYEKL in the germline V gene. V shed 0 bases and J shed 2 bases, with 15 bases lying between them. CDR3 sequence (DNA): TGCGCCAGCAGCCAAGATGGCGGGGGGACAGCCACAGATACGCAGTATTTT. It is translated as CASSQDGGGTATDTQYF.

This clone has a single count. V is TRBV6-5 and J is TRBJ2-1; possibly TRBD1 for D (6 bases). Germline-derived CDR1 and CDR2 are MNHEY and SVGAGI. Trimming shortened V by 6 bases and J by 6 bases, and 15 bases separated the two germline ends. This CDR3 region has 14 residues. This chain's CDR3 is CASRVTGSRNEQFF. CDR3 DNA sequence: TGTGCCAGCAGAGTAACAGGGTCCCGCAATGAGCAGTTCTTC.

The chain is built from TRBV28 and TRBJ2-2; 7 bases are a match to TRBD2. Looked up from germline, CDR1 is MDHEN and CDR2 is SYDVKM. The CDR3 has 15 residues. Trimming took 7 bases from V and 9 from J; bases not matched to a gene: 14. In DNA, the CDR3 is TGTGCCAGCATTCCCGGCGGGACTAAAAACCGGGAGCTGTTTTTT. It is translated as CASIPGGTKNRELFF.

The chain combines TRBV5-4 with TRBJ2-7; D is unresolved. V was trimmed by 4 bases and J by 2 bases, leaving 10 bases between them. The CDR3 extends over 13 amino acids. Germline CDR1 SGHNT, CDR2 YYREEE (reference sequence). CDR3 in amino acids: CASSGQPPYEQYF. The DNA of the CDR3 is TGTGCCAGCAGCGGCCAACCCCCCTACGAGCAGTACTTC.

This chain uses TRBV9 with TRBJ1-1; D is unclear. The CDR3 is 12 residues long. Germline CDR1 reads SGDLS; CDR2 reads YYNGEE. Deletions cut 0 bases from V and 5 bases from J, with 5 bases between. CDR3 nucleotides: TGTGCCAGCAGCGTAGGTCAAACTGAAGCTTTCTTT. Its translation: CASSVGQTEAFF.

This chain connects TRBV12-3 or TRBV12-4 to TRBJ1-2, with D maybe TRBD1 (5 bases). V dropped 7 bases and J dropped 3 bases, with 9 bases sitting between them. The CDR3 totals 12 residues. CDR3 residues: CASTRGDYGYTF. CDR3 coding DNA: TGTGCCAGCACTAGGGGCGACTATGGCTACACCTTC.